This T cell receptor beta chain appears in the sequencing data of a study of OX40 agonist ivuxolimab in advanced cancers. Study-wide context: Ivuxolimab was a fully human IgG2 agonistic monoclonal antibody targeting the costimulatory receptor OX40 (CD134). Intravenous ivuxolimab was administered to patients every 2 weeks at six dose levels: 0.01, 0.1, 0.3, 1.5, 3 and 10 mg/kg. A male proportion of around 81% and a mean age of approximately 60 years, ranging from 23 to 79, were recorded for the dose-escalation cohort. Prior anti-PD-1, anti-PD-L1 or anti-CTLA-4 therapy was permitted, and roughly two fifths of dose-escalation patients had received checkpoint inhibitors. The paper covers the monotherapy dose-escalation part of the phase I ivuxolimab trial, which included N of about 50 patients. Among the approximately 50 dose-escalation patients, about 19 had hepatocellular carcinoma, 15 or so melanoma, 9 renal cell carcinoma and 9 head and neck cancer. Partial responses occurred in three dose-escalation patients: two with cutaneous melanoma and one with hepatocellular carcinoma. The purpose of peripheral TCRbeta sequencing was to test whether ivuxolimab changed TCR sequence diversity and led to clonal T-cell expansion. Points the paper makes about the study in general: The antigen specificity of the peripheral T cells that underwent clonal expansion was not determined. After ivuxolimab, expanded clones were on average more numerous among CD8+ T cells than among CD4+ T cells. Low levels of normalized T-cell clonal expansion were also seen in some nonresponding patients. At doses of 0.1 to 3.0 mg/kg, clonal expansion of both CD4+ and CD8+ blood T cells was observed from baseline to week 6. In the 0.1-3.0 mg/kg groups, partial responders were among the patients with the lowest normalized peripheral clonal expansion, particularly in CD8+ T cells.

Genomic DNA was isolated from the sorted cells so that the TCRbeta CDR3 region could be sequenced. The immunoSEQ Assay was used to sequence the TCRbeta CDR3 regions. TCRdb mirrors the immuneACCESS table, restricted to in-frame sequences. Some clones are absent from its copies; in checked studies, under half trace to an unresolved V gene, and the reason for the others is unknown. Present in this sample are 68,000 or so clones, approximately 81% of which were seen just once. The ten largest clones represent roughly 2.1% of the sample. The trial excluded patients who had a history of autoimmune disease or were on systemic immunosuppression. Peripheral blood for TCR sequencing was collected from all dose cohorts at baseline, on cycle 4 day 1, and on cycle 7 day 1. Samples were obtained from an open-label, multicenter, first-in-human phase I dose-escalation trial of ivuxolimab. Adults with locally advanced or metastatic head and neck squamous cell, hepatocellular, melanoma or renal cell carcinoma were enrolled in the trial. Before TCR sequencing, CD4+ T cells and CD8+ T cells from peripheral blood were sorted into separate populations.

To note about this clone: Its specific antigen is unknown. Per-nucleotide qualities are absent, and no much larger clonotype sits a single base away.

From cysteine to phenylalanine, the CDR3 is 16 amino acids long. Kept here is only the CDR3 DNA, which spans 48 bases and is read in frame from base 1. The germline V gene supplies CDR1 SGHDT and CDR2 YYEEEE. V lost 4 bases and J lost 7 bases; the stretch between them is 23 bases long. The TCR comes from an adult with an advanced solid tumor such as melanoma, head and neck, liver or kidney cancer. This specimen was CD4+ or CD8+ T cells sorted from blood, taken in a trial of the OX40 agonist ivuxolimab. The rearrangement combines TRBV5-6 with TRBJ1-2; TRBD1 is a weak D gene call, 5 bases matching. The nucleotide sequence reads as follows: TGTGCCAGCAGCCCGAGGGGAGGGTCGATGGTTACTGGCTACACCTTC. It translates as CASSPRGGSMVTGYTF.